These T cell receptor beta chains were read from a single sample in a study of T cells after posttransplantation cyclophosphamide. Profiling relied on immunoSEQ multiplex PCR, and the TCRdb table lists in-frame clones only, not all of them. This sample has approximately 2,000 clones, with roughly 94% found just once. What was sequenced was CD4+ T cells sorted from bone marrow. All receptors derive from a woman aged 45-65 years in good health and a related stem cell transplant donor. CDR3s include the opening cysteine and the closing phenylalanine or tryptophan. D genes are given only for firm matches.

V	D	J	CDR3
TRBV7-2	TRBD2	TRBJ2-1	CASSLAAGANEQFF
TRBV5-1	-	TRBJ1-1	CASSLAEDTEAFF
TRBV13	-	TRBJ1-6	CASALDRNSPLHF
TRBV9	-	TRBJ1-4	CASSVGVQEPEKLFF
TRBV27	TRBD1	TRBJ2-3	CASSSTGQGGTDTQYF
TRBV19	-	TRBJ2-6	CASSPHGIPGGVGANVLTF
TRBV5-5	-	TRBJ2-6	CASSGGGWGMGPGANVLTF
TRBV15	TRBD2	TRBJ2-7	CATSSGRGGTYEQYF
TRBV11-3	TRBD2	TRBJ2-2	CASSLGLAENTGELFF
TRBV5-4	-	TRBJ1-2	CASSLRGYGYTF
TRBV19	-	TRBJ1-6	CASTTPERSGVSPLHF
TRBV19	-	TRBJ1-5	CASSADSPDQPQHF
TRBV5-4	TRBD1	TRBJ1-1	CASSLETGRTEAFF
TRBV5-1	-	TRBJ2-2	CASSLGAPDTGELFF
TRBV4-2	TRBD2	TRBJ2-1	CASSQVTSGREVEQFF
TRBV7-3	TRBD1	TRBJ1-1	CASSRQGATEAFF
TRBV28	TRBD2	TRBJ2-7	CASGPWSGGSSYEQYF
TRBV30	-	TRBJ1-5	CAWSAGAGNQPQHF
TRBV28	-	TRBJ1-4	CASSLWVGTRGEKLFF
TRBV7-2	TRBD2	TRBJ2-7	CASRGGEGLEQYF
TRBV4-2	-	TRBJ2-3	CASSQDGVASTDTQYF
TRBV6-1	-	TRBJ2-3	CASSEDVYSTDTQYF
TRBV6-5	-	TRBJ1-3	CASLKTVSGNTIYF
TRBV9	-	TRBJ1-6	CASTTDSSYNSPLHF
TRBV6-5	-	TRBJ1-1	CASKRGGNTEAFF
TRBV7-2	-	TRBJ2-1	CASSLETRDEQFF
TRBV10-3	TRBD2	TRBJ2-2	CAISGTSLTGELFF
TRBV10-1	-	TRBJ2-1	CASSQDSYYNEQFF
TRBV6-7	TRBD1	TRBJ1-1	CASTHRGRTEAFF
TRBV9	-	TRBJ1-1	CASSVGEGRANTEAFF
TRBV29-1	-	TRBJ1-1	CSVGGGHTEAFF
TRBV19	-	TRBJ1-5	CASSIAQGPPTAF
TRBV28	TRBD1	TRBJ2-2	CASSIPDRGDRTGELFF
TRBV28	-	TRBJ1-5	CASSEGGLWGAGGNQPQHF
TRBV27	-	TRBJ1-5	CASSLGPSWEGGNQPQHF
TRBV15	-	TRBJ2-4	CATSRADPGFAKNIQYF
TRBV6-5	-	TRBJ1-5	CASTPPGSNQPQHF
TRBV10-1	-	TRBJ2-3	CASSESQGIVTQYF
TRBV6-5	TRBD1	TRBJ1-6	CASTHVGTGYSPLHF
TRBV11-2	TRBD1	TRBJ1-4	CASSIVLGQKLFF
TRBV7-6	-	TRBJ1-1	CASSLWQGHEAFF